These 18 T cell receptor beta chains came from one sample sequenced in a study of Ad26.COV2.S vaccination and SARS-CoV-2 variants. Here immunoSEQ multiplex PCR was the method, and the copy in TCRdb shows in-frame clones only, minus some. In the table there are some 180,000 clones, 70% to 90% of which are singletons. Sequencing was performed on peripheral blood, taken after recovery from COVID-19. These receptors came from a human donor who had recovered from COVID-19.

The chain links TRBV7-3 to TRBJ2-6; unclear D gene. The CDR3 sequence is 16 residues long. Deletions cut 4 bases from V and 0 bases from J, with 10 bases between. Germline V lookup: CDR1 SGHTA, CDR2 FQGTGA. CDR3 residues: CASSSGRNSGANVLTF. The CDR3 bases are TGTGCCAGCAGCTCAGGTCGAAACTCTGGGGCCAACGTCCTGACTTTC.

The rearrangement joins TRBV10-1 to TRBJ2-1; no reliable D call. This CDR3 is 10 amino acids long. Germline-derived CDR1 and CDR2 are WNHNN and SYGVQD (reference sequence). The V and J ends lost 11 bases and 7 bases respectively, with 9 bases between them. CDR3 in DNA: TGCGCCGTACCAGAGAATGAGCAGTTCTTC. This sequence encodes CAVPENEQFF.

V is TRBV19 and J is TRBJ1-4, with 7 bases aligning to TRBD1. The V segment lost 3 bases and the J segment 8 bases; nucleotides outside the gene matches: 9. The CDR3 runs to 15 residues. CDR1 is LNHDA, CDR2 SQIVND, per germline (reference sequence). Here the CDR3 DNA reads TGTGCCAGTAGTATCGGCTCCGACAGGGCAGAAAAACTGTTTTTT. The encoded protein is CASSIGSDRAEKLFF.

The V call is TRBV5-1, the J call TRBJ2-3, with TRBD2 matching over 9 bases. This CDR3 contains 19 residues. V lost 4 bases, J lost 0 bases, and 15 bases stayed unmatched. CDR1 and CDR2 (germline): SGHRS, YFSETQ. Here the CDR3 reads CASSPRVSGRKTSTDTQYF. For the CDR3, the DNA is TGCGCCAGCAGCCCTCGGGTTAGCGGGAGAAAGACTAGCACAGATACGCAGTATTTT. Drawing the rest from reference TRBV5-1 and TRBJ2-3, the complete variable domain is KAGVTQTPRYLIKTRGQQVTLSCSPISGHRSVSWYQQTPGQGLQFLFEYFSETQRNKGNFPGRFSGRQFSNSRSEMNVSTLELGDSALYLCASSPRVSGRKTSTDTQYFGPGTRLTVL.

This clone appeared a few times. The gene calls are TRBV5-6 and TRBJ2-1; TRBD2 agrees at 11 bases. Per germline, CDR1 SGHDT and CDR2 YYEEEE. This CDR3 has 16 residues. J gave up 5 bases and V 4 bases, and 8 bases lay outside the gene matches. The CDR3 sequence: CASSDRLAGTHNEQFF. Written as DNA, the CDR3 is TGTGCCAGCAGCGACCGACTAGCGGGAACCCACAATGAGCAGTTCTTC.

The chain recombines TRBV27 with TRBJ2-7; TRBD2 aligns across 10 bases. The CDR3 length is 15 residues. V dropped 6 bases and J dropped 4; count of bases not matched to a gene: 9. Germline-derived CDR1 and CDR2 are MNHEY and SMNVEV (reference sequence). CDR3 sequence: CASSPLAGARYEQYF. Written as DNA, the CDR3 is TGTGCCAGCAGCCCTCTAGCGGGAGCTCGGTACGAGCAGTACTTC.

This clone was seen a single time. The rearrangement joins TRBV5-1 to TRBJ1-4, with 7 bases matching TRBD1. CDR1 is SGHRS and CDR2 is YFSETQ in the germline V gene. The CDR3 covers 15 residues. V shed 4 bases, J shed 0 bases, and the junction held 3 bases outside the gene matches. The CDR3 protein is CASSSGQATNEKLFF. The CDR3, as DNA: TGCGCCAGCAGCAGCGGACAGGCAACTAATGAAAAACTGTTTTTT.

V usage is TRBV27 and J usage is TRBJ2-1, with 7 bases identical to TRBD2. The CDR3 runs to 16 residues. Germline V lookup: CDR1 MNHEY, CDR2 SMNVEV (reference sequence). The junction had 8 bases not matched to a gene; V was cut back by 6 bases and J by 0 bases. CDR3 sequence (DNA): TGTGCCAGCAGCTGGGGGGGAGGGAGCTCCTACAATGAGCAGTTCTTC. This gives the protein CASSWGGGSSYNEQFF.

The table lists this clone with a few counts. The chain employs TRBV19 and TRBJ1-5, with unresolved D. V was pared by 6 bases and J by 1 base, with 19 bases between. Per germline, CDR1 LNHDA and CDR2 SQIVND (reference sequence). The CDR3 is 17 amino acids. The CDR3 region has the DNA TGTGCCAGTAGCACCTCGGGATTTAGGAGGAGCAATCAGCCCCAGCATTTT. It is translated as CASSTSGFRRSNQPQHF.

V gene TRBV5-1 combines with J gene TRBJ2-5; a possible D gene is TRBD1 (5 bases). The CDR3 runs to 12 residues. The V gene's germline CDR1 is SGHRS and CDR2 YFSETQ. V was clipped by 4 bases and J by 3 bases, with 7 bases between them. CDR3 coding DNA: TGCGCCAGCAGCCGGACAAAAGAGACCCAGTACTTC. It yields the protein CASSRTKETQYF.

This clone has just one count. This chain links TRBV5-4 with TRBJ2-3, with D maybe TRBD2 (6 bases). CDR1 and CDR2 (germline): SGHNT, YYREEE (reference sequence). V shed 2 bases and J shed 5 bases, with 9 bases lying between them. This CDR3 region has 13 residues. Written as DNA, the CDR3 is TGTGCCAGCAGCTTTAGCGGATTAGATACGCAGTATTTT. This encodes CASSFSGLDTQYF.

This chain links TRBV2 with TRBJ1-3; no clear D. Germline V gene sequence: CDR1 SNHLY, CDR2 FYNNEI. The CDR3 length is 14 residues. V lost 3 bases and J 5 bases, leaving 11 bases between the germline ends. CDR3 amino acids: CASSDPSGRNTIYF. The CDR3 DNA reads as TGTGCCAGCAGTGATCCCAGCGGGAGAAACACCATATATTTT.

This clone appeared once. The gene calls are TRBV19 and TRBJ1-4; D possibly corresponds to TRBD1 (6 bases). CDR1 LNHDA and CDR2 SQIVND come from the germline V gene (reference sequence). The CDR3 is made up of 14 amino acids. V gave up 5 bases and J gave up 8 bases, with 15 bases separating them. The chain's CDR3 is CASSPGAGREKLFF. In nucleotides, the CDR3 is TGTGCCAGTAGTCCAGGGGCAGGGAGGGAAAAACTGTTTTTT.

The chain carries TRBV2 and TRBJ2-7; D possibly corresponds to TRBD1 (6 bases). Trimming took off 5 bases at V and 5 bases at J, with 16 bases between the two ends. The CDR3 consists of 14 residues. CDR1 and CDR2 from the germline V gene are SNHLY and FYNNEI. CDR3 sequence: CASSTGFPGDEQYF. CDR3 in DNA: TGTGCCAGCAGTACAGGGTTCCCAGGGGACGAGCAGTACTTC.

The J gene is TRBJ2-1, the V gene TRBV6-5; the D is unclear. In germline, CDR1 is MNHEY, CDR2 SVGAGI. CDR3 length equals 14 residues. Trimming removed 0 bases at V and 4 bases at J, with 7 bases between. CDR3 in amino acids: CASSYSWPYNEQFF. The CDR3 DNA reads TGTGCCAGCAGTTACTCGTGGCCGTACAATGAGCAGTTCTTC.

The gene calls are TRBV6-5 and TRBJ2-7; D is undetermined. CDR1 is MNHEY, CDR2 SVGAGI, per germline. The CDR3 has 13 residues. Trimming cost V 3 bases and J 10 bases, with 16 bases left between them. The CDR3 coding sequence is TGTGCCAGCAGTTATTCAGAGGACGTTGAACAGTACTTC. Encoded protein: CASSYSEDVEQYF.

The rearrangement uses TRBV3-1 (or the pseudogene TRBV3-2) and TRBJ2-6; no firm D call. Germline V gene lookup returns CDR1 LGHDT and CDR2 YNNKEL (reference sequence). The V end was cut by 3 bases, the J end by 0 bases, with 9 bases between. This CDR3 has 16 amino acids. CDR3 sequence reads: CASSHFGRSGANVLTF. The CDR3 region has the DNA TGTGCCAGCAGCCATTTCGGGCGCTCTGGGGCCAACGTCCTGACTTTC.

The chain is built from TRBV4-1 and TRBJ2-1; D not certain. Germline lookup yields CDR1 MGHRA and CDR2 YSYEKL. The CDR3 has 12 amino acids. The ends were cut back, 2 bases at V and 8 bases at J, with 7 bases in the middle. CDR3 in DNA: TGCGCCAGCAGCCAAAGCACGCATGAGCAGTTCTTC. It is translated as CASSQSTHEQFF.